This entry lists 28 T cell receptor beta chains sequenced from one sample in a study of blood T cell repertoires in COVID-19. Only in-frame clones appear in the TCRdb table, and some are missing; sequencing was by immunoSEQ multiplex PCR. Here the sample spans 350,000 to 400,000 clones, less than 90% being singletons. Sequencing used peripheral blood. All receptors derive from a woman in her fifties or sixties with COVID-19, enrolled during active disease.

The chain carries TRBV27 and TRBJ2-2; unclear D gene. The CDR3 loop spans 13 amino acids. Germline values: CDR1 MNHEY, CDR2 SMNVEV (reference sequence). The V end lost 2 bases, the J end lost 6 bases, and 7 bases lay between the germline ends. CDR3: CASSLPRPGELFF. In nucleotides, the CDR3 is TGTGCCAGCAGTTTACCCAGGCCCGGGGAGCTGTTTTTT.

This clone was observed a single time. The chain recombines TRBV7-2 with TRBJ2-1; D perhaps matches TRBD2 (6 bases). The V gene's germline CDR1 is SGHTA and CDR2 FQGNSA. The CDR3 is made up of 11 amino acids. Between the trimmed V and J ends, which lost 5 bases and 14 bases, there was a span of 13 bases. This chain's CDR3 is CASSVTSLEFF. In DNA, the CDR3 is TGTGCCAGCAGCGTGACTAGTTTGGAGTTCTTC.

The chain is built from TRBV6-4 and TRBJ2-4; 11 nucleotides line up with TRBD2. This CDR3 contains 15 residues. Germline loops: CDR1 MRHNA, CDR2 SNTAGT. With V trimmed by 2 bases and J by 7 bases, 4 bases remained unmatched. CDR3 sequence: CASSDLAGGRNIQYF. The DNA for the CDR3 is TGTGCCAGCAGTGACCTAGCGGGGGGCCGCAACATTCAGTACTTC.

On this clone: Other nucleotide sequences in the sample specify the same CDR3. The V and J genes are TRBV6-6 and TRBJ2-5; D remains unclear. Germline CDR1 reads MNHNY; CDR2 reads SVGAGI (reference sequence). Trimming removed 0 bases at V and 5 bases at J, with 4 bases between. This CDR3 spans 12 amino acids. The CDR3 nucleotides are TGTGCCAGCAGTTACTCGAGCGAGACCCAGTACTTC. It codes for CASSYSSETQYF.

The genes are TRBV11-2 and TRBJ1-6; tentative D call: TRBD1 (6 bases). The germline CDR1 and CDR2 sequences are SGHAT and FQNNGV. With 5 bases removed from V and 11 bases from J, the gap between germline ends came to 22 bases. This CDR3 region has 16 residues. The CDR3 loop is CASSPGPGRGVTPLHF. CDR3 nucleotides: TGTGCCAGCAGCCCAGGACCAGGCAGGGGCGTTACACCCCTCCACTTT.

The J gene is TRBJ2-1, the V gene TRBV9, with 8 nucleotides matching TRBD2. CDR3 length: 15 amino acids. Germline loops: CDR1 SGDLS, CDR2 YYNGEE. V was clipped by 1 base and J by 2 bases; unmatched bases: 2. This CDR3 is CASSVTGGTYNEQFF. The CDR3 DNA sequence: TGTGCCAGCAGCGTAACGGGGGGGACCTACAATGAGCAGTTCTTC.

This clone was observed a single time. This specimen includes other DNA sequences encoding the same CDR3. The chain has TRBV7-2 and TRBJ2-3; 7 positions match TRBD2. This CDR3 has 16 residues. Per the germline V gene, CDR1 is SGHTA and CDR2 is FQGNSA. V shed 3 bases, J shed 0 bases, and the junction held 6 bases outside the gene matches. CDR3 DNA: TGTGCCAGCAGCTTGGTGGGCGGGGGTAGCACAGATACGCAGTATTTT. Translated: CASSLVGGGSTDTQYF.

This clone was picked up one time. The chain links TRBV7-3 to TRBJ1-6; D possibly corresponds to TRBD1 (5 bases). This CDR3 contains 17 residues. V lost 1 base, J lost 3 bases, and 13 bases lay in between. Looked up from germline, CDR1 is SGHTA and CDR2 is FQGTGA. The CDR3 is CASSLNSAGNYNSPLHF. The CDR3 DNA sequence: TGTGCCAGCAGCTTAAATTCTGCAGGGAACTATAATTCACCCCTCCACTTT.

This chain uses TRBV4-1 with TRBJ1-3; D is possibly TRBD1 (6 bases). This CDR3 is built from 15 residues. The V end lost 4 bases, the J end lost 6 bases, and 16 bases lay between the germline ends. Germline-derived CDR1 and CDR2 are MGHRA and YSYEKL. CDR3 nucleotides: TGCGCCAGCAGCCCGTTACAGGGTGAAAAAAACACCATATATTTT. As protein: CASSPLQGEKNTIYF.

This clone was seen a handful of times. The chain is built from TRBV6-5 and TRBJ1-2; D might be TRBD1 (6 bases). Per the germline V gene, CDR1 is MNHEY and CDR2 is SVGAGI. This CDR3 region has 14 residues. V lost 0 bases and J lost 4, with 9 bases in between. The CDR3, as DNA: TGTGCCAGCAGTTACTCGGGCAGGGGCTATGGCTACACCTTC. The encoded protein is CASSYSGRGYGYTF.

V gene TRBV7-3 combines with J gene TRBJ2-3, with TRBD2 matching over 8 bases. The CDR3 extends over 16 amino acids. Germline CDR1 reads SGHTA; CDR2 reads FQGTGA. Trimming took 5 bases from V and 1 from J; bases not matched to a gene: 8. CDR3 amino acids: CASSLGRRGGTDTQYF. The CDR3, as DNA: TGTGCCAGCAGCCTAGGGAGGCGGGGGGGCACAGATACGCAGTATTTT.

The V gene is TRBV7-3, the J gene TRBJ2-1; maybe TRBD1 (7 bases). The CDR3 consists of 19 residues. Trimming took off 0 bases at V and 11 bases at J, with 29 bases between the two ends. The germline gives CDR1 SGHTA, CDR2 FQGTGA. In nucleotides, the CDR3 is TGTGCCAGCAGCTTAACATCGCGTGGAGGGGGCCGGGAGCAAGGGCAGCAGTTCTTC. The encoded protein is CASSLTSRGGGREQGQQFF.

The chain employs TRBV2 and TRBJ2-3, with D possibly being TRBD1 (6 bases). In germline, CDR1 is SNHLY, CDR2 FYNNEI. The CDR3 is 18 amino acids. V was cut by 4 bases and J by 2 bases, with 22 bases left in between. This chain's CDR3 is CASSGFSRGTPHTDTQYF. In DNA, the CDR3 is TGTGCCAGCAGTGGTTTCTCGAGGGGGACCCCGCACACAGATACGCAGTATTTT.

In its sample, this clone was seen once. The rearrangement uses TRBV9 and TRBJ2-6, with TRBD2 identical over 8 bases. The CDR3 consists of 16 residues. V lost 0 bases to trimming and J lost 4 bases; unmatched junction nucleotides: 3. The germline gives CDR1 SGDLS, CDR2 YYNGEE. The CDR3: CASSVAGGTGANVLTF. The CDR3 DNA sequence: TGTGCCAGCAGCGTAGCGGGGGGGACCGGGGCCAACGTCCTGACTTTC.

This chain uses TRBV20-1 with TRBJ2-2; 10 nucleotides match TRBD2. The junction had 5 bases not matched to a gene; V was cut back by 3 bases and J by 7 bases. CDR1 is DFQATT, CDR2 SNEGSKA, per germline (reference sequence). The CDR3 is made up of 14 amino acids. CDR3 nucleotide sequence: TGCAGTGCTAGTAGCGGGGGGTTTGGCGGGGAGCTGTTTTTT. It yields the protein CSASSGGFGGELFF.

The rearrangement links TRBV7-8 to TRBJ1-1, with D possibly being TRBD1 (6 bases). V lost 4 bases to trimming and J lost 2 bases, with 11 bases between them. In germline, CDR1 is SGHVS, CDR2 FQNEAQ. The CDR3 consists of 14 residues. CDR3 amino acids: CASSYDRFNTEAFF. Here the CDR3 DNA reads TGTGCCAGCAGCTACGACAGGTTTAACACTGAAGCTTTCTTT.

This clone was seen ten or more times. The chain carries TRBV7-3 and TRBJ1-2; D is unclear. Trimming shortened V by 2 bases and J by 8 bases, and 15 bases separated the two germline ends. The CDR3 spans 14 residues. Germline CDR1 and CDR2: SGHTA and FQGTGA. The CDR3 loop reads CASSLGPSEAGYTF. Written as DNA, the CDR3 is TGTGCCAGCAGCTTAGGACCCTCGGAGGCAGGCTACACCTTC.

The V call is TRBV12-3 or TRBV12-4, the J call TRBJ2-3; D is possibly TRBD2 (7 bases). Trimming removed 7 bases at V and 4 bases at J, with 12 bases between. This CDR3 has 13 amino acids. The DNA for the CDR3 is TGTGCCAGCAAGGGGGGGGTCTCAGATACGCAGTATTTT. Encoded protein: CASKGGVSDTQYF.

This clone was counted a single time. The CDR3 spells CASSSGQVPGNTIYF. The CDR3 region has the DNA TGTGCCAGCAGCTCCGGACAGGTCCCTGGAAACACCATATATTTT. The chain uses TRBV7-9 and TRBJ1-3, with 7 bases aligning to TRBD1. The germline CDR1 and CDR2 sequences are SEHNR and FQNEAQ (reference sequence). The ends lost 4 bases at V and 2 bases at J; junction bases unmatched: 5. This CDR3 is 15 amino acids long.

The V call is TRBV7-9, the J call TRBJ2-4; D is uncertain. The germline V gene encodes CDR1 SEHNR and CDR2 FQNEAQ (reference sequence). The V end was cut by 5 bases, the J end by 1 base, with 9 bases between. The CDR3 is 14 residues long. The CDR3 nucleotides are TGTGCCAGCAGCGACACTGCTGCCAAAAACATTCAGTACTTC. This codes for CASSDTAAKNIQYF.

The chain joins TRBV20-1 to TRBJ1-1; 9 bases align to TRBD1. The CDR3 spans 16 residues. CDR1 and CDR2 (germline): DFQATT, SNEGSKA (reference sequence). J was trimmed by 0 bases and V by 3 bases; bases with no gene match: 8. CDR3 coding DNA: TGCAGTGCTAGTTTTACAGGGGGCCCCTTGAACACTGAAGCTTTCTTT. It codes for CSASFTGGPLNTEAFF.

In regard to this clone: One end of the junction fails to match germline, which may point to a read error. Distinct nucleotide sequences in the sample also encode this CDR3. The chain uses TRBV7-2 and TRBJ1-2; D is possibly TRBD1 (5 bases). Germline V gives CDR1 SGHTA, CDR2 FQGNSA. The CDR3 contains 11 residues. The CDR3 is CASSLTGGYTF. CDR3 nucleotides: TGTGCCAGCAGCTTAACAGGTGGCTACACCTTT.

The chain is built from TRBV5-4 and TRBJ2-3; TRBD1 matches 8 bases. Germline loops: CDR1 SGHNT, CDR2 YYREEE (reference sequence). V gave up 0 bases and J gave up 5 bases; unmatched junction bases: 8. This CDR3 is 16 amino acids long. CDR3 loop: CASSLAIAGGKDTQYF. CDR3 nucleotides: TGTGCCAGCAGCTTGGCGATAGCAGGGGGCAAAGATACGCAGTATTTT.

J is TRBJ1-2 and V is TRBV15, with a tentative D call TRBD1 (6 bases). The V end was cut by 1 base, the J end by 3 bases, with 12 bases between. The CDR3 length is 15 residues. Per germline, CDR1 LNHNV and CDR2 YYDKDF (reference sequence). CDR3 bases: TGTGCCACCAGCAGAGGACAGGCTCGAGACTATGGCTACACCTTC. Translation: CATSRGQARDYGYTF. Full variable domain (outside the CDR3, taken from reference TRBV15 and TRBJ1-2): DAMVIQNPRYQVTQFGKPVTLSCSQTLNHNVMYWYQQKSSQAPKLLFHYYDKDFNNEADTPDNFQSRRPNTSFCFLDIRSPGLGDTAMYLCATSRGQARDYGYTFGSGTRLTVV.

This clone showed up just once. The chain links TRBV7-8 to TRBJ1-2, with D hard to call. V lost 7 bases to trimming and J lost 4 bases, with 13 bases between them. CDR1 is SGHVS and CDR2 is FQNEAQ in the germline V gene. The CDR3 has 13 amino acids. The CDR3 here is CASNTGGVYGYTF. CDR3 nucleotides: TGTGCCAGCAATACTGGCGGTGTCTATGGCTACACCTTC.

The chain links TRBV10-3 to TRBJ2-2, with 9 positions matching TRBD1. The CDR3 covers 15 residues. Unmatched junction bases numbered 8, after V lost 7 bases and J lost 5 bases. Germline CDR1 reads ENHRY; CDR2 reads SYGVKD. CDR3 residues: CAINPGQGGTGELFF. In DNA, the CDR3 is TGTGCCATCAACCCGGGACAGGGCGGAACCGGGGAGCTGTTTTTT.

DNA of the CDR3: TGTGCCAGCAGTTACCCGGGACTAGCCAACACCGGGGAGCTGTTTTTT. This gives the protein CASSYPGLANTGELFF. This chain links TRBV6-2 or TRBV6-3 with TRBJ2-2, with 9 bases identical to TRBD2. Germline CDR1 is MNHEY and CDR2 is SVGEGT. This CDR3 is built from 16 residues. Trimming took 2 bases from V and 2 from J; bases not matched to a gene: 3.

The V gene is TRBV12-5, the J gene TRBJ2-5, with TRBD2 matching 10 bases. Germline V lookup: CDR1 LGHNT, CDR2 FRNRAP. The CDR3 totals 15 residues. V shed 2 bases and J 7 bases; nucleotides not matched to a gene: 7. The CDR3 here is CASGLIGTSEGTQYF. CDR3 DNA sequence: TGTGCTAGTGGTTTGATCGGGACTAGCGAGGGGACCCAGTACTTC.